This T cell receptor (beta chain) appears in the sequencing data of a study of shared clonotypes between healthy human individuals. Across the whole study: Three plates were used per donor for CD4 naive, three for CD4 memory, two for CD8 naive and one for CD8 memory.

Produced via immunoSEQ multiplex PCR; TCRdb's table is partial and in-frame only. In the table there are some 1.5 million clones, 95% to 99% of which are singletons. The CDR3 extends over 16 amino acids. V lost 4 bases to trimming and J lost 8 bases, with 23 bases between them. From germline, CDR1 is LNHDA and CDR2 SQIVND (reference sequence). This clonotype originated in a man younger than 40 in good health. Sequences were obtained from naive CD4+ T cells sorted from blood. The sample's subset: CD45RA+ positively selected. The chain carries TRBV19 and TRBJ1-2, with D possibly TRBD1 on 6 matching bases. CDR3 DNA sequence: TGTGCCAGTAGTACTCACCTCCGGGGGCTCCCCGGGGGCTACACCTTC. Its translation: CASSTHLRGLPGGYTF.